Shown below are 7 T cell receptor beta chains from a single sample sequenced in a study of blood T cell repertoires in COVID-19. The table came from immunoSEQ multiplex PCR; TCRdb's copy has only in-frame clones and leaves some out. The sample records 120,000 to 150,000 clones, around nine tenths being singletons. Sequenced input: peripheral blood. The receptor source for this set is a human donor in a cohort sampled during active COVID-19.

This sequence joins TRBV6-2 or TRBV6-3 and TRBJ1-1; D gene uncertain. V shed 4 bases and J shed 0 bases, with 12 bases lying between them. This CDR3 comprises 15 residues. Looked up from germline, CDR1 is MNHEY and CDR2 is SVGEGT. The CDR3 is CASSSLSGMNTEAFF. The CDR3 DNA is TGTGCCAGCAGTTCATTATCGGGAATGAACACTGAAGCTTTCTTT.

The chain carries TRBV11-2 and TRBJ2-1, with 9 bases fitting TRBD2. The V gene end was trimmed by 6 bases and the J gene end by 7 bases; junction bases not matched to a gene: 10. CDR1 and CDR2 from the germline V gene are SGHAT and FQNNGV. The CDR3 covers 15 residues. CDR3 sequence reads: CASRAGGPLFNEQFF. The CDR3 coding sequence is TGTGCCAGCAGGGCGGGGGGGCCATTGTTTAATGAGCAGTTCTTC.

The rearrangement joins TRBV4-3 to TRBJ2-5; 14 nucleotides match TRBD2. This CDR3 region has 19 residues. Germline V gene sequence: CDR1 LGHNA, CDR2 YSLEER. After removal of 1 base from V and 0 bases from J, the junction contained 7 bases not matched to a gene. CDR3 nucleotides: TGCGCCAGCAGCCAAGGGACTAGCGGGGGGACCCTGTACCAAGAGACCCAGTACTTC. Translated: CASSQGTSGGTLYQETQYF.

About this clone itself: Other nucleotide sequences in the sample specify the same CDR3. The chain is built from TRBV18 and TRBJ2-7; possible D gene TRBD1, 6 bases. The CDR3 covers 13 residues. The V and J ends lost 2 bases and 1 base respectively, with 6 bases between them. CDR1 is KGHSH and CDR2 is LQKENI in the germline V gene. CDR3 sequence reads: CASSPRGSYEQYF. The CDR3 nucleotides read TGTGCCAGCTCACCAAGGGGGTCCTACGAGCAGTACTTC.

The chain combines TRBV7-3 with TRBJ2-3; D might be TRBD2 (7 bases). The CDR3 totals 18 residues. Germline V gene lookup returns CDR1 SGHTA and CDR2 FQGTGA. The V end lost 0 bases, the J end lost 1 base, and 17 bases lay between the germline ends. The CDR3, as DNA: TGTGCCAGCAGCTTAACGGGGGGGGCCGGATTAGGCACAGATACGCAGTATTTT. Translating it yields CASSLTGGAGLGTDTQYF. Using reference TRBV7-3 and TRBJ2-3 for the parts outside the CDR3, the full variable domain is GAGVSQTPSNKVTEKGKYVELRCDPISGHTALYWYRQSLGQGPEFLIYFQGTGAADDSGLPNDRFFAVRPEGSVSTLKIQRTERGDSAVYLCASSLTGGAGLGTDTQYFGPGTRLTVL.

The chain combines TRBV4-3 with TRBJ2-1; 11 bases match TRBD2. The CDR3 loop spans 14 amino acids. Germline V CDR1 and CDR2: LGHNA, YSLEER. V lost 1 base to trimming and J lost 9 bases; unmatched junction nucleotides: 2. CDR3: CASSQGLAGGEQFF. In nucleotides, the CDR3 is TGCGCCAGCAGCCAAGGCCTAGCGGGGGGTGAGCAGTTCTTC.

With respect to this clone: The sample carries other DNA sequences with the same CDR3. The chain links TRBV2 to TRBJ2-3; possible D gene TRBD1, 5 bases. With 3 bases removed from V and 0 bases from J, the gap between germline ends came to 10 bases. Germline V CDR1 and CDR2: SNHLY, FYNNEI. CDR3 length equals 15 residues. CDR3 DNA: TGTGCCAGCAGTGAGGGGCGGCCTAGCACAGATACGCAGTATTTT. Amino acids: CASSEGRPSTDTQYF. The variable domain in full, with the rest retrieved from reference TRBV2 and TRBJ2-3, is EPEVTQTPSHQVTQMGQEVILRCVPISNHLYFYWYRQILGQKVEFLVSFYNNEISEKSEIFDDQFSVERPDGSNFTLKIRSTKLEDSAMYFCASSEGRPSTDTQYFGPGTRLTVL.